In its sample, the clone carrying this T cell receptor beta chain ranks as medium-sized. The sample is drawn from a study of CD8+ T cells in alopecia areata. The CDR3 loop spans 14 amino acids. Per the germline V gene, CDR1 is MDHEN and CDR2 is SYDVKM. Trimming removed 3 bases at V and 4 bases at J, with 11 bases between. As the sequencing template, cDNA was produced by extracting RNA and reverse transcribing it. The protocol was immunoSEQ multiplex PCR, while the TCRdb copy is restricted to in-frame clones and leaves out a portion. The sample consists of tens of thousands of clones, approximately 60% of them appearing once. Roughly five patients had their CD4+ cells sorted into CD25+CD127- cells. Lesional scalp tissue (obtained by punch biopsy) and peripheral blood were collected from alopecia areata patients.

The TCR comes from a human donor with alopecia areata. The material sequenced was CD4+ Tregs sorted from blood. The chain links TRBV28 to TRBJ2-3, with a tentative D call TRBD2 (5 bases). The CDR3 loop reads CASSFASRPDTQYF. DNA for the CDR3: TGTGCCAGCAGTTTCGCTAGCCGGCCAGATACGCAGTATTTT.